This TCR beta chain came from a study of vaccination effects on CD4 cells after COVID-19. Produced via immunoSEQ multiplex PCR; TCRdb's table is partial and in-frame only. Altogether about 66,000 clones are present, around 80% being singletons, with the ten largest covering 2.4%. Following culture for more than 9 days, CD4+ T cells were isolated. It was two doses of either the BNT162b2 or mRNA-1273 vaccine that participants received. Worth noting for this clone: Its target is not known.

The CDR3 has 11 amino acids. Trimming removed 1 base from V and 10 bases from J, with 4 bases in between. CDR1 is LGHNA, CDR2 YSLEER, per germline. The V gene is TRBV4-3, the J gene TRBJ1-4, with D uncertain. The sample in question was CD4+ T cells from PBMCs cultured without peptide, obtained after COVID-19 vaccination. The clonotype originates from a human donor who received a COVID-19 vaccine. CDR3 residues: CASSQGGKLFF. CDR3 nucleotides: TGCGCCAGCAGCCAAGGAGGAAAACTGTTTTTT.